This TCR beta chain derives from a study of esophageal squamous cell carcinoma under preoperative chemotherapy. General study results and limits: After treatment, tumor-infiltrating lymphocytes seemed to come partly from incoming peripheral T cells, not only local changes. After paclitaxel-nedaplatin, abundant clones were more likely to contract than amplify.

Time point specified: after preoperative PTX-NDP chemotherapy. Patients received paclitaxel-nedaplatin as preoperative chemotherapy before surgery. In TCRdb, the PCR reads were re-called with MiXCR into one record per CDR3 protein. The sample yields 15,000 to 20,000 distinct CDR3 sequences, approximately 44% seen once. The CDR3 has 15 residues. Germline V gives CDR1 SGHTA, CDR2 FQGNSA. Only a few counts were recorded for this clonotype. Its antigen is unknown. Germline and junction disagree at one end, which may indicate a read error. The clonotype was recovered from a human donor with esophageal squamous cell carcinoma. The donor label of this sample is uncertain. The genes are TRBV7-2 and TRBJ2-4; 10 bases align to TRBD1. Specimen collection occurred from a patient given preoperative chemotherapy. CDR3 in DNA: TGTGCCAGCAGCTTAGTCCGGGACAGGGGCTCCGGATGGCTCTTC. Its protein product is CASSLVRDRGSGWLF. Combining the CDR3 with reference TRBV7-2 and TRBJ2-4 gives the whole variable domain GAGVSQSPSNKVTEKGKDVELRCDPISGHTALYWYRQSLGQGLEFLIYFQGNSAPDKSGLPSDRFSAERTGGSVSTLTIQRTQQEDSAVYLCASSLVRDRGSGWLFGAGTRLSVL.